This passage covers 29 T cell receptor beta chains from one sample sequenced in a study of monozygotic twins with inflammatory bowel disease. TCRdb re-analyzed the 5' RACE reads; it lists each CDR3 protein once, without DNA. This listing includes some 90,000 distinct CDR3 sequences. Sequencing used blood. Every receptor here comes from a human donor with ulcerative colitis or Crohn's disease, or a healthy co-twin of an affected twin (not recorded which).

The chain employs TRBV20-1 and TRBJ2-5. CDR3 length: 15 amino acids. Germline assignment: CDR1 DFQATT and CDR2 SNEGSKA (reference sequence). The CDR3 here is CSARDTTEWRETQYF.

The V gene is TRBV4-1, the J gene TRBJ1-5. The CDR3 totals 16 residues. Germline V lookup: CDR1 MGHRA, CDR2 YSYEKL. CDR3 amino acids: CASSQAIWNGDQPQHF.

The V call is TRBV28, the J call TRBJ1-2. The CDR3 totals 11 residues. Germline loops: CDR1 MDHEN, CDR2 SYDVKM. CDR3: CASSLGEGYTF.

The genes are TRBV29-1 and TRBJ2-7; TCRdb's D gene call, TRBD1, goes unchecked for lack of DNA. Germline CDR1 is SQVTM and CDR2 is ANQGSEA. This CDR3 has 14 residues. CDR3 sequence: CSVAGGFWNYEQYF.

This chain connects TRBV7-2 to TRBJ2-5. Germline V gene lookup returns CDR1 SGHTA and CDR2 FQGNSA. The CDR3 loop spans 13 amino acids. CDR3 sequence reads: CASSLVQAETQYF.

The CDR3 loop reads CASSLTGGTYNEQFF. The V gene is TRBV6-4, the J gene TRBJ2-1; TCRdb indicates TRBD1, and absent DNA this call remains unverified. The CDR3 loop spans 15 amino acids. Germline CDR1 MRHNA, CDR2 SNTAGT.

This chain links TRBV7-8 with TRBJ1-5; TCRdb indicates TRBD1, and absent DNA this call remains unverified. The CDR3 spans 18 residues. Germline CDR1 reads SGHVS; CDR2 reads FQNEAQ. The CDR3 sequence is CASSLASRSHRGNQPQHF.

The V and J genes are TRBV5-4 and TRBJ2-1; TCRdb outputs TRBD1, but without DNA this stays unchecked. Germline lookup yields CDR1 SGHNT and CDR2 YYREEE (reference sequence). The CDR3 length is 16 residues. The CDR3 loop reads CASSPSGQGNYNEQFF.

V is TRBV20-1 and J is TRBJ1-1; TCRdb lists TRBD1, though no DNA is available to test this call. The CDR3 covers 13 residues. Germline lookup yields CDR1 DFQATT and CDR2 SNEGSKA (reference sequence). CDR3 in amino acids: CSARSGVNTEAFF.

The chain combines TRBV18 with TRBJ1-4; TCRdb's D call of TRBD1 is untestable without DNA. CDR3 length: 16 residues. Germline assignment: CDR1 KGHSH and CDR2 LQKENI. CDR3 protein: CASSARGAATNEKLFF.

J is TRBJ2-3 and V is TRBV20-1; lacking DNA, the TRBD2 call made by TCRdb goes unchecked. The CDR3 runs 15 residues. CDR1 is DFQATT and CDR2 is SNEGSKA in the germline V gene (reference sequence). CDR3 sequence reads: CSAYPTSGYTDTQYF.

The chain carries TRBV20-1 and TRBJ2-5. The CDR3 sequence is 11 residues long. Germline-derived CDR1 and CDR2 are DFQATT and SNEGSKA (reference sequence). The CDR3 region is CSAGVSETQYF.

The rearrangement uses TRBV10-3 and TRBJ2-6; the D call of TRBD2 rests on TCRdb alone, since no DNA is present to check it. Germline V gene lookup returns CDR1 ENHRY and CDR2 SYGVKD. The CDR3 totals 18 residues. CDR3 region: CAISAGLAGGLGANVLTF.

This chain links TRBV20-1 with TRBJ1-2; TCRdb calls TRBD1, which cannot be checked without DNA. This CDR3 is built from 14 residues. In germline, CDR1 is DFQATT, CDR2 SNEGSKA (reference sequence). The CDR3 here is CSARGGDRRYGYTF.

The chain links TRBV5-1 to TRBJ2-2; TCRdb's D call, TRBD2, is unchecked because there is no DNA. Looked up from germline, CDR1 is SGHRS and CDR2 is YFSETQ. The CDR3 spans 16 residues. This chain's CDR3 is CASSLKTGLSTGELFF.

The chain couples TRBV5-1 to TRBJ2-3; TCRdb lists TRBD1, though no DNA is available to test this call. This CDR3 is built from 13 residues. Germline CDR1 and CDR2: SGHRS and YFSETQ. The CDR3 sequence is CASSPGGTDTQYF.

The V and J genes are TRBV7-2 and TRBJ2-4; TCRdb selects TRBD2, and the lack of DNA leaves this call unchecked. The CDR3 has 15 amino acids. Germline CDR1 SGHTA, CDR2 FQGNSA. The CDR3 sequence is CASGPGLLGKNIQYF.

This chain joins TRBV12-3 or TRBV12-4 and TRBJ2-7; TCRdb lists TRBD1, though no DNA is available to test this call. The CDR3 spans 15 residues. The CDR3 here is CASSLAGTGGYEQYF.

The chain employs TRBV28 and TRBJ2-7; the TCRdb call, TRBD2, lacks DNA for checking. CDR1 is MDHEN, CDR2 SYDVKM, per germline. The CDR3 runs to 17 residues. The CDR3 loop is CASSLWGLRGGSYEQYF.

The V gene is TRBV20-1, the J gene TRBJ2-7; TCRdb names TRBD1, which stays unverified in the absence of DNA. Germline lookup yields CDR1 DFQATT and CDR2 SNEGSKA (reference sequence). CDR3 size: 14 residues. CDR3 loop: CSAPRGGRTGEQYF.

The gene calls are TRBV11-3 and TRBJ2-3. Germline CDR1 SGHNT, CDR2 YENEEA. This CDR3 comprises 13 residues. The chain's CDR3 is CASSPSRRDTQYF.

The chain joins TRBV4-1 to TRBJ2-3; TCRdb's D gene call, TRBD2, goes unchecked for lack of DNA. Germline values: CDR1 MGHRA, CDR2 YSYEKL. This CDR3 is built from 16 residues. This chain's CDR3 is CASSPGRLAGEDTQYF.

The V gene is TRBV20-1, the J gene TRBJ1-2. This CDR3 region has 12 residues. Germline CDR1 is DFQATT and CDR2 is SNEGSKA (reference sequence). The CDR3 is CSARGGGSGYTF.

The V call is TRBV9, the J call TRBJ2-3. Germline lookup yields CDR1 SGDLS and CDR2 YYNGEE. This CDR3 spans 14 amino acids. CDR3 region: CASSMQLRTDTQYF. The full variable domain, its missing parts supplied by reference TRBV9 and TRBJ2-3, is DSGVTQTPKHLITATGQRVTLRCSPRSGDLSVYWYQQSLDQGLQFLIQYYNGEERAKGNILERFSAQQFPDLHSELNLSSLELGDSALYFCASSMQLRTDTQYFGPGTRLTVL.

The rearrangement uses TRBV7-2 and TRBJ1-1. The CDR3 has 14 residues. The germline gives CDR1 SGHTA, CDR2 FQGNSA. CDR3 sequence reads: CASSLSRDVAEAFF.

The chain couples TRBV5-1 to TRBJ2-2; the D call from TCRdb, TRBD2, cannot be confirmed without DNA. This CDR3 is 15 amino acids long. Germline CDR1 reads SGHRS; CDR2 reads YFSETQ. The CDR3 here is CASSLVGLNTGELFF. Variable domain in full (rest from reference TRBV5-1 and TRBJ2-2): KAGVTQTPRYLIKTRGQQVTLSCSPISGHRSVSWYQQTPGQGLQFLFEYFSETQRNKGNFPGRFSGRQFSNSRSEMNVSTLELGDSALYLCASSLVGLNTGELFFGEGSRLTVL.

V gene TRBV3-1 combines with J gene TRBJ1-5. Germline V gene sequence: CDR1 LGHDT, CDR2 YNNKEL (reference sequence). CDR3 length: 14 residues. CDR3 sequence reads: CASSHGHSNQPQHF.

The genes are TRBV7-9 and TRBJ1-6. In germline, CDR1 is SEHNR, CDR2 FQNEAQ (reference sequence). CDR3 size: 15 residues. The CDR3 reads CASSLSGRENSPLHF.

The chain links TRBV10-2 to TRBJ2-3; the TCRdb call, TRBD2, lacks DNA for checking. The germline V gene has CDR1 WSHSY and CDR2 SAAADI. The CDR3 covers 15 residues. The CDR3 region is CASSELAGFSDTQYF.